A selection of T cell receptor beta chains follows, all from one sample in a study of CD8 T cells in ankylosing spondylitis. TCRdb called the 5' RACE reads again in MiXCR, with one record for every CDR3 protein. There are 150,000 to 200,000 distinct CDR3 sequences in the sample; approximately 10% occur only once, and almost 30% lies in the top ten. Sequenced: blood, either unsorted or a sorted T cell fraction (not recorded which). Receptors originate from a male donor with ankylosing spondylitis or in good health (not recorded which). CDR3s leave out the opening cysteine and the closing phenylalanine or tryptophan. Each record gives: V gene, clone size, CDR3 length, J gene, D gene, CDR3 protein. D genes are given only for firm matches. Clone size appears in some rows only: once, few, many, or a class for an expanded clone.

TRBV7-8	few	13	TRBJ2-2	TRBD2	ASRGLAITTGELF
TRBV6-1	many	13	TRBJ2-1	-	ASRPDSSSYNEQF
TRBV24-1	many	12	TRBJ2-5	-	ATSDLGPQETQY
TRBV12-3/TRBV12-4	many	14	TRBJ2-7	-	ASSSRGFYLSYEQY
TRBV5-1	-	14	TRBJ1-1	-	ASSSEGGAGNTEAF
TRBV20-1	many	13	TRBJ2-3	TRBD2	SASELAGRTDTQY
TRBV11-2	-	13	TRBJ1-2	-	ASSLAPGPIYGYT
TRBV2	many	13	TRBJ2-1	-	ASSEKGPRYNEQF
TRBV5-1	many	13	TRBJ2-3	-	ASSQQELGTDTQY
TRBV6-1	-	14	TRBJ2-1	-	ASSDYLALSYNEQF
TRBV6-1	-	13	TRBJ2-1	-	ASRSQVLSYNEQF
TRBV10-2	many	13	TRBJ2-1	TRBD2	ASSATSGTYNEQF
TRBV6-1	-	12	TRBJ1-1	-	ASSEFRVNTEAF
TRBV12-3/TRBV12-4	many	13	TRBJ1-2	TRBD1	ASRGQSGGNYGYT
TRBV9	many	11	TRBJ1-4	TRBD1	ASSALRDRSLF
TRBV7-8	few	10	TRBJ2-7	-	ASSPTWDEQY
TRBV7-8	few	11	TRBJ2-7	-	ASSLVRSNEQY
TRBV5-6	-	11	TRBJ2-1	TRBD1	ASSLTGGNEQF
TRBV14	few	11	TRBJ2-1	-	ASSQELYNEQF
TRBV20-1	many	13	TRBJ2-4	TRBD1	SAAGAGTVKNIQY
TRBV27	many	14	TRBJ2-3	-	ASSFSGSLGADTQY
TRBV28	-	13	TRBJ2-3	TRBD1	ASSLAGGARDTQY
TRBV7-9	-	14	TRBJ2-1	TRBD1	ASSSYRGQQANEQF
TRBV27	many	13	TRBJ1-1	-	ASSLIRALNTEAF
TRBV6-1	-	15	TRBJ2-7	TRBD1	ASSPGTGTPYTYEQY
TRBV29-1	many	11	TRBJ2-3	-	SVRAGRTDTQY
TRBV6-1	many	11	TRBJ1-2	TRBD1	ASRVQGTEGYT
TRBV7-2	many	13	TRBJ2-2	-	ASSPTISGLRELF
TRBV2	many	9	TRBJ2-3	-	ASKPRDTQY
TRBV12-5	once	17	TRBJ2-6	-	ASWERAGVPESGANVLT
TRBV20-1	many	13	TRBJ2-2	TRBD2	SARSGGAVTGELF
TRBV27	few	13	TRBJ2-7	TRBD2	ASSLSGRATYEQY
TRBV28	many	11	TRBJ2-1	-	ATQRGAIGEQF
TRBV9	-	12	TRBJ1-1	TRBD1	ASSVQGADTEAF
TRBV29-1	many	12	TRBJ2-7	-	SVEDRLSSDEQY
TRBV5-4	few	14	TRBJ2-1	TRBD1	ASIPGQGAAYNEQF
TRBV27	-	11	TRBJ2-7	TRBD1	AGSIRQGYEQY
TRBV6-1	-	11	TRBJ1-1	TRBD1	ASSQGQKLEAF
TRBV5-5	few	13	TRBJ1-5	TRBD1	ASTETGQGNQPQH
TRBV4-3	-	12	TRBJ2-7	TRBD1	ASSPTGGPYEQY
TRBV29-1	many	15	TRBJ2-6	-	SVDSGPKFSGANVLT
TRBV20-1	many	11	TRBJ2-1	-	RVGGVTYNEQF
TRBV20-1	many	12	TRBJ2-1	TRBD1	SARKTGDPNEQF
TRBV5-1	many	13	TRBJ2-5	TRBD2	ASSLTSGIQETQY
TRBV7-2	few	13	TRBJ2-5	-	ASSLIALAMETQY
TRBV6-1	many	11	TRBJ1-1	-	ASSIRGVTEAF
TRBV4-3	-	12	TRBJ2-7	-	ASSQDRESTEQY
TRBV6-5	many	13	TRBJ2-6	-	ASSYVQSGANVLT
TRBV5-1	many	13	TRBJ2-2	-	ASSLEPGRVGELF
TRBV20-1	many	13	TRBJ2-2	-	SAQTVAANTGELF
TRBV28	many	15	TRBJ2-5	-	ASSFFGGGAVGETQY
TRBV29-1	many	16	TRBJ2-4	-	SPGPPLLWELAKNIQY
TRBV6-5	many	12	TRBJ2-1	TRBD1	ASSSGTGVSEQF
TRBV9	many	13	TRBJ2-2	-	ASSNQGPAPGELF
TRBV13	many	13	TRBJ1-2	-	ASSFGTAANYGYT
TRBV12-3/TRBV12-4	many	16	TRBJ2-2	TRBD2	ASSPKIRTSGIPGELF
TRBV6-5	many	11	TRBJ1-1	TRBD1	ASSILTGGKAF
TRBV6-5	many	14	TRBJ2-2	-	ASSWKGAGNTGELF
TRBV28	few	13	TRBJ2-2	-	ASSRPQGLAGELF